A selection of T cell receptor beta chains follows, all from one sample in a study of response to subunit inactivated influenza vaccine. TCRdb re-analysed the RT-PCR reads in MiXCR, keeping a single row per CDR3 protein. The sample includes 550,000 to 600,000 distinct CDR3 sequences, over 9.5% of them seen just once. The material sequenced was PBMCs from blood, taken on the day of vaccination. The receptors shown here come from a man in his forties or fifties who received an inactivated influenza vaccine. Each CDR3 is given with its conserved first and last residue. Each record gives: D gene, V gene, J gene, clone size, CDR3 protein, CDR3 DNA. A D gene is named only where the DNA matches it firmly. Clone sizes are given selectively: once, few, many, or a class where the clone is expanded.

-	TRBV19	TRBJ2-7	many	CASSIDGFYEQYF	TGTGCCAGTAGTATAGACGGGTTCTACGAGCAGTACTTC
TRBD1	TRBV10-3	TRBJ2-7	-	CAISSWTGDTEQYF	TGTGCCATCAGCTCCTGGACAGGGGATACCGAGCAGTACTTC
-	TRBV29-1	TRBJ2-2	few	CSALQGELFF	TGCAGCGCGCTACAGGGGGAGCTGTTTTTT
TRBD2	TRBV11-2	TRBJ2-3	-	CASSYQAGGLTDTQYF	TGTGCCAGCAGCTACCAAGCGGGAGGGTTAACAGATACGCAGTATTTT
TRBD2	TRBV5-1	TRBJ2-7	-	CASSLASGGRYEQYF	TGCGCCAGCAGCTTGGCTAGCGGGGGGCGGTACGAGCAGTACTTC
-	TRBV7-7	TRBJ2-2	-	CASRVSNTGELFF	TGTGCCAGCCGCGTTTCGAACACCGGGGAGCTGTTTTTT
-	TRBV4-3	TRBJ1-5	-	CASSQDQSEQQPQHF	TGCGCCAGCAGCCAAGATCAATCGGAACAGCAGCCCCAGCATTTT
-	TRBV15	TRBJ2-3	-	CATRPGRINTDTQYF	TGTGCCACCAGGCCGGGAAGGATCAACACAGATACGCAGTATTTT
-	TRBV29-1	TRBJ2-6	many	CSMRDWANVLTF	TGCAGCATGCGGGACTGGGCCAACGTCCTGACTTTC
-	TRBV5-6	TRBJ2-3	-	CAISSGTTDTQYF	TGTGCCATCAGCTCGGGGACCACAGATACGCAGTATTTT
TRBD2	TRBV9	TRBJ2-1	-	CASSVERGGYNEQFF	TGTGCCAGCAGCGTAGAACGGGGGGGATACAATGAGCAGTTCTTC
-	TRBV2	TRBJ2-3	-	CASSKNPGLSTDTQYF	TGTGCCAGCAGTAAAAATCCGGGACTTAGCACAGATACGCAGTATTTT
TRBD1	TRBV25-1	TRBJ2-1	few	CASSEPGTGGYEQFF	TGTGCCAGCAGTGAACCCGGGACAGGGGGCTATGAGCAGTTCTTC
TRBD2	TRBV29-1	TRBJ2-3	-	CSTRLAGVADTQYF	TGCAGCACAAGACTAGCGGGAGTGGCAGATACGCAGTATTTT
TRBD2	TRBV12-3/TRBV12-4	TRBJ2-1	few	CASSETSGYNEQFF	TGTGCCAGCAGCGAGACTAGCGGGTACAATGAGCAGTTCTTC
-	TRBV12-3/TRBV12-4	TRBJ2-7	-	CSSSLAGFNEQYF	TGTTCCAGCAGTTTGGCAGGGTTTAACGAGCAGTACTTC
TRBD2	TRBV14	TRBJ2-1	few	CASSQEITSGQTYNEQFF	TGTGCCAGCAGCCAAGAAATTACTAGCGGGCAGACCTACAATGAGCAGTTCTTC
-	TRBV11-2	TRBJ2-5	-	CASSLDSTGPTQYF	TGTGCCAGCAGCTTAGATAGTACGGGGCCGACCCAGTACTTC
-	TRBV7-7	TRBJ2-7	few	CASSLAQEYEQYF	TGTGCTAGCAGCTTAGCGCAAGAGTACGAGCAGTACTTC
-	TRBV28	TRBJ2-1	-	CASSRTHPIYNVQFF	TGTGCCAGCAGTCGGACTCATCCGATATACAATGTGCAGTTCTTC
-	TRBV5-6	TRBJ2-1	few	CASSLEQNSYNEQFF	TGTGCCAGCAGCTTGGAACAGAACAGTTACAATGAGCAGTTCTTC
-	TRBV5-6	TRBJ1-5	-	CASSLFGGGYQPQHF	TGTGCCAGCAGCTTGTTTGGAGGGGGTTATCAGCCCCAGCATTTT
TRBD1	TRBV28	TRBJ2-3	few	CASSGDRGGDTQYF	TGTGCCAGCAGCGGGGACAGGGGGGGGGATACGCAGTATTTT
-	TRBV6-5	TRBJ2-2	many	CASSYSFWGGELFF	TGTGCCAGCAGTTACTCATTTTGGGGCGGGGAGCTGTTTTTT
-	TRBV5-1	TRBJ2-3	-	CASSLRQGGDDTQYF	TGCGCCAGCAGCTTGCGGCAGGGGGGTGATGATACGCAGTATTTT
TRBD2	TRBV10-3	TRBJ2-7	-	CAISESGSGYSYEQYF	TGTGCCATCAGTGAGTCTGGTAGCGGGTACTCCTACGAGCAGTACTTC
TRBD1	TRBV12-3/TRBV12-4	TRBJ2-1	few	CADSRGTGGNEQFF	TGTGCCGACTCCCGAGGGACAGGGGGCAATGAGCAGTTCTTC